The present entry profiles one TCR beta chain with its context. This sample was included in a study of blood T cell repertoires in COVID-19. Background on the study: Researchers got acute and convalescent COVID-19 samples from the United States, Italy and Spain.

Assay used: immunoSEQ multiplex PCR; TCRdb lists only in-frame clones, some missing. Counted here are around 200,000 clones, 75% to 90% occurring once; the ten biggest clones make up roughly 0.69%. Germline-derived CDR1 and CDR2 are MNHEY and SMNVEV (reference sequence). This CDR3 has 16 residues. Trimming removed 2 bases from V and 4 bases from J; junction bases left unmatched: 8. The chain couples TRBV27 to TRBJ2-7; 10 bases agree with TRBD2. Specimen: peripheral blood. The clonotype was recovered from a man between 40 and 49 years old with acute or convalescent COVID-19. CDR3 sequence (DNA): TGTGCCAGCAGTTTAGTTAGGGCTAGCGGGAGATACGAGCAGTACTTC. This encodes CASSLVRASGRYEQYF.